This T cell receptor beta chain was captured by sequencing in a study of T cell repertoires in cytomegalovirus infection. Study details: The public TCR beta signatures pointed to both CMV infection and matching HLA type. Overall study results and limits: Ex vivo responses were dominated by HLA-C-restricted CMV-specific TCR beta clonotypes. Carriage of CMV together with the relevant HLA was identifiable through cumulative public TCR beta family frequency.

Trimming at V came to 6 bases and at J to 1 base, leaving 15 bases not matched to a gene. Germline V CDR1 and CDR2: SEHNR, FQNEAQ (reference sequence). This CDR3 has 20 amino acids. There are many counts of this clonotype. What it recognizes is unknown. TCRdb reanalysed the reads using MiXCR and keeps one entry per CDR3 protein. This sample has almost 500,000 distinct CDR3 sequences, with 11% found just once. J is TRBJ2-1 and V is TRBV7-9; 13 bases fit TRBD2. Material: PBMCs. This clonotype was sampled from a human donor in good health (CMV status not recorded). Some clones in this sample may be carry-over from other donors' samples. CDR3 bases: TGTGCCAGCAGTTCTACTAGCGGGAGGGCCCTCGTTAATTCCTACAATGAGCAGTTCTTC. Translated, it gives CASSSTSGRALVNSYNEQFF.